The present T cell receptor beta chain was sequenced within a study of cytomegalovirus exposure and HLA in healthy donors (TCRdb year 2017). Regarding the complete study: In an earlier analysis of 550 to 750 of the donors, 276 Gb of sequence data and about 110 million unique TCR beta sequences from about 179 million T cells were reported. In a later genetic analysis, genome-wide SNP genotypes for about three fifths of the roughly 670 donors were used, and that subset was treated as a discovery cohort. Typing coverage differed by locus: A, B, C, DRB1 and DQB1 were typed in roughly 620-640 donors, DQA1 in about 500, DPA1 in approximately 600, and DPB1 in about 450. Every discovery cohort repertoire had been produced on one sequencing platform. The study combined high-throughput TCR immunosequencing, statistical association of individual TCRs with disease status, and machine learning to predict cytomegalovirus infection status. Roughly 290 gigabases of sequencing data and tens of millions of unique TCR sequences made up an early release that covered some 640 HLA-typed donors. Among almost 400 genotyped donors of the cohort, an average of about 240,000 unique TCR beta nucleotide sequences were sequenced per donor, roughly 18% of them non-productive. In an earlier analysis of over 550 of the donors, high-throughput TCR beta sequencing was used to judge whether each TCR beta V gene segment behaved as functional or pseudogenic. In the later analysis, no new phenotypic data were used to find candidate immune exposures; instead, reliance was placed on TCR beta sequences and their occurrence across donors. The T cell repertoires of roughly 660 subjects were profiled by immunosequencing and related to cytomegalovirus serostatus. Donor age, sex, ethnicity and CMV serostatus were collected together with the repertoire data. Class I and class II HLA loci were covered by the typing at four-digit resolution. A handful of DR-DQ haplotypes were handled as single units for association and clustering because linkage in the cohort was strong. Among the approximately 430 genotyped donors, around 81% belonged to the genetic ancestry cluster associated with self-reported Caucasian donors. In a later analysis, previously published TCR beta repertoires from 550 to 750 donors were re-analyzed and high-resolution HLA genotyping was added so that TCR occurrence patterns could be studied. The study aimed to test whether signatures of past pathogen exposure could be identified by cataloging public T cell receptors. Besides the first cohort of roughly 660 subjects, a separate validation cohort made up of about 120 different subjects was used.

This clone was observed a handful of times. Its antigen is not yet known. Base qualities are missing; no much larger clone stands one base away. Points the paper makes about the study in general: Because HLA typing was missing for some donors at each locus, association tests included only the typed subset. Immune exposure information for the cohort was limited to CMV serostatus. The authors suggested that the approach could potentially be generalized to other disease states and immunological phenotypes. This cohort had only TCR beta chains sequenced, and the lack of alpha or paired-chain data limited which features could be detected. A later analysis found that most CMV-associated TCR beta chains appeared HLA-restricted, with HLA associations seemingly driven largely by CMV exposure. Because counts were too low, seventeen rarely observed V segments, including chromosome 9 orphons, were left out of the earlier analysis of several hundred of the donors. A group of highly shared sequence variants was considered likely to be a technical artifact of the sequencing pipeline. According to a later genetic analysis, donors in an Asian-associated ancestry cluster had fewer N-insertions in productive TCRs than the approximately 690-donor mean. A further reported finding was that TCR beta sequences accurately predicted the HLA-A and HLA-B alleles for most subjects in the first cohort. In a later analysis, the rate of TCR association differed among HLA loci, with DRB1 alleles having the most associated TCRs and HLA-C alleles having the fewest. An association between a missense DCLRE1C variant and V-gene and J-gene trimming of TCR beta chains was found in a later genetic analysis and replicated in an independent cohort. The presence/absence analyses assumed that sequencing depth was roughly uniform across donors, and that assumption may not be true. Some IMGT-functional V segments, including TRBV6-2 and TRBV6-3, could not be told apart with the 87-base-pair reads, so those segments were excluded. A total of about 180 TCR beta chains were listed by the study as associated with cytomegalovirus. In a later analysis, some 18,000 TCR beta sequences were associated with specific HLA alleles at a false discovery rate of 0.05. Cytomegalovirus status was reported to be diagnosed by the classifier with high specificity and sensitivity in both the original and validation cohorts. In vitro tests confirmed that a few of the cytomegalovirus-associated TCR beta chains recognize cytomegalovirus antigens. Most TCR sequences were seen in very few donors, while some public TCRs were found in many individuals. When HLA alleles, especially DR and DQ, strongly co-occurred, TCR associations were difficult to assign to individual alleles. Linkage disequilibrium might explain the correlated functional status among segregating V segments, but an unknown experimental factor could not be ruled out. A later analysis found that HLA-associated TCR beta chains were more clonally expanded and had lower generation probabilities than equally common non-associated chains. Broadly in line with IMGT annotations, most TCR beta V segments showed up in productive rearrangements about 87% or about 30% of the time in an earlier analysis of under 700 of the donors. A later analysis reported that several top co-occurrence clusters appeared linked to parvovirus B19, influenza, CMV and Epstein-Barr virus.

From a lookup of the germline V gene (reference sequence), CDR1 and CDR2 are SGHNT and YYREEE. Ends trimmed: V by 4 bases, J by 3 bases; bases unmatched to a gene: 3. There are 14 amino acids in the CDR3, from cysteine to phenylalanine inclusive. Just the 42-base CDR3 DNA is kept, in frame starting at base 1. The cohort was made up of approximately 670 healthy bone marrow donors. At the time of sampling, all cohort members were nominally healthy, though unrecorded immune exposures were likely present. The donor tested CMV seronegative and was one of the 352 seronegative cohort members. A peripheral blood sample was provided by each donor, and peripheral blood mononuclear cells were used for TCR beta sequencing. Genomic DNA was extracted from the blood cell samples with the Qiagen DNeasy Blood Extraction Kit. Library preparation used the immunoSEQ multiplex PCR assay. A mixture of 60 forward primers for TCR Vbeta segments and 13 reverse primers for TCR Jbeta segments was used in the multiplex PCR. The CDR3 region of rearranged TCR beta genes was amplified from genomic DNA by a multiplex PCR assay. The Illumina HiSeq System was used to sequence the amplified TCR beta libraries as 87-base-pair reads. The source study handled its data this way. A later analysis counted 75 million to 100 million unique TCR beta chains across the 600 to 850 repertoires, and 10 million to 12 million of these chains were shared by at least two donors. To remove PCR and sequencing errors, raw reads were error-corrected and collapsed into unique sequences using a nearest-neighbor algorithm that merged closely related sequences. CDR3 sequences were aligned to IMGT reference sequences to assign V, D and J gene segments. For a sequence to be retained, a match of at least six nucleotides to both a V gene segment and a J gene segment was required. A rearrangement counted as productive if the CDR3 had no stop codons and remained in frame with V and J, and every other rearrangement counted as non-productive. CDR3 was defined according to IMGT convention as the region running from the second conserved V-encoded cysteine to the conserved J-encoded phenylalanine. In an earlier analysis of more than 550 of the donors, sequences lacking an unambiguous match to a single V gene segment were excluded. In an earlier analysis of 587 of the donors, a V segment was called functional when productive rearrangements were above 56.7%, and segregating when the standard deviation between donors exceeded 5%. A statistical classification framework was built to diagnose cytomegalovirus status from the catalog of TCR beta chain sequences. A later analysis assigned V and J genes by comparing TCR nucleotide sequences with IMGT/GENE-DB human TR gene sequences. Using the TCRdist pipeline, a later analysis assigned CDR3 sequences along with most-parsimonious VDJ recombination scenarios. In a later analysis, each TCR beta chain was defined by its CDR3 amino acid sequence together with its V-gene family, and reads without a unique V-gene family were excluded. In a later analysis, 450 to 600 highly shared, low-generation-probability nucleotide sequences were removed to address suspected cross-contamination and a sequencing artifact. In a later analysis, a clonal expansion index for each public chain was calculated from normalized within-repertoire ranks of inferred template counts. A later analysis computed generation probabilities with a VDJ recombination model fitted to out-of-frame rearrangements, and checked the results against IGoR. A later analysis scored TCR-TCR, TCR-HLA and TCR-CMV co-occurrence with hypergeometric tests, applying a repertoire-size bias correction to TCR pairs. A later analysis estimated false discovery rates by permuting HLA or CMV assignments 20 times. In a later analysis, co-occurring TCRs were grouped using DBSCAN, with TCRdist sequence similarity added in when clustering inside HLA-allele-positive subsets. Repertoires with fewer than 30,000 or more than 120,000 public chains were left out of co-occurrence clustering, as were about 5 repertoires with anomalous nucleotide sharing. TCRdb holds this immuneACCESS table with in-frame rearrangements only. Some clones are missing; in checked studies, unresolved V genes explain under half, and the rest has no known cause. D and trimming come from the DNA, and the V and J calls and clone size come from that table. This sample gives roughly 120,000 clones in total; over 15% of them show up just once. Over 1.5% of the sample belongs to the ten largest clones.

The sequence joins TRBV5-4 to TRBJ2-1, and TRBD1 aligns with 8 junction nucleotides. The sample consisted of PBMCs. The TCR comes from a woman in her late teens or twenties in good health and CMV-seronegative. The bases are TGTGCCAGCAGCCCCGGACAGGGCTACAATGAGCAGTTCTTC. This translates into CASSPGQGYNEQFF. The variable domain in full, with residues beyond the CDR3 obtained from the reference TRBV5-4 and TRBJ2-1 genes, is ETGVTQSPTHLIKTRGQQVTLRCSSQSGHNTVSWYQQALGQGPQFIFQYYREEENGRGNFPPRFSGLQFPNYSSELNVNALELDDSALYLCASSPGQGYNEQFFGPGTRLTVL.